This passage covers 9 T cell receptor beta chains from one sample sequenced in a study of shared T cell receptors in the human thymus. The assay was immunoSEQ multiplex PCR, and TCRdb's table has in-frame clones only and misses some. The sample contains some 660,000 clones, approximately 89% of which appear only once. The same specimen was also included in a second study, on human thymus T cells.

Sequencing used thymocytes. The receptors come from a boy in the first two years of life with a congenital heart defect.

V usage is TRBV5-1 and J usage is TRBJ2-7; a weak D match, TRBD1 (5 bases). In germline, CDR1 is SGHRS, CDR2 YFSETQ. The CDR3 spans 15 residues. Between the trimmed V and J ends, which lost 0 bases and 1 base, there was a span of 11 bases. DNA for the CDR3: TGCGCCAGCAGCTTGGGGGCAGGGCTTTCCTACGAGCAGTACTTC. It translates to CASSLGAGLSYEQYF.

The genes are TRBV18 and TRBJ2-7, with TRBD2 matching over 11 bases. V trimming: 2 bases; J trimming: 0 bases; junction bases outside the gene matches: 12. CDR3 length: 19 residues. Germline CDR1 and CDR2: KGHSH and LQKENI. CDR3 sequence (DNA): TGTGCCAGCTCACCAACTCGCCACCCGGGGACTAGCGGCTCCTACGAGCAGTACTTC. Amino acids: CASSPTRHPGTSGSYEQYF. The complete variable domain, with remaining parts taken from reference TRBV18 and TRBJ2-7, reads NAGVMQNPRHLVRRRGQEARLRCSPMKGHSHVYWYRQLPEEGLKFMVYLQKENIIDESGMPKERFSAEFPKEGPSILRIQQVVRGDSAAYFCASSPTRHPGTSGSYEQYFGPGTRLTVT.

The chain combines TRBV27 with TRBJ2-1; tentative D call: TRBD1 (5 bases). Germline V gene lookup returns CDR1 MNHEY and CDR2 SMNVEV (reference sequence). The ends were cut back, 7 bases at V and 5 bases at J, with 21 bases in the middle. This CDR3 is built from 16 residues. The CDR3 nucleotides are TGTGCCAGCATCCCCCTCAATGGAAAGGGGCACAATGAGCAGTTCTTC. This sequence encodes CASIPLNGKGHNEQFF.

V is TRBV28 and J is TRBJ2-4; D perhaps matches TRBD2 (5 bases). This CDR3 is 15 amino acids long. Per the germline V gene, CDR1 is MDHEN and CDR2 is SYDVKM. V lost 9 bases, J lost 0 bases, and 15 bases lay in between. CDR3 nucleotide sequence: TGTGCCAGGGCCTCCCTGGAGGTAGCCAAAAACATTCAGTACTTC. This gives the protein CARASLEVAKNIQYF.

The rearrangement uses TRBV15 and TRBJ1-2; TRBD1 matches at 10 bases. V was clipped by 0 bases and J by 4 bases; unmatched bases: 11. The CDR3 has 18 residues. Germline CDR1 LNHNV, CDR2 YYDKDF (reference sequence). As DNA, the CDR3 is TGTGCCACCAGCAGAGATCTTGGGGGACAGGGGATCAGCTATGGCTACACCTTC. Translating it yields CATSRDLGGQGISYGYTF.

The chain links TRBV2 to TRBJ1-1, with no clear D. Per the germline V gene, CDR1 is SNHLY and CDR2 is FYNNEI. This CDR3 is 13 amino acids long. With 2 bases removed from V and 1 base from J, the gap between germline ends came to 5 bases. CDR3 region: CASSENKNTEAFF. The CDR3 bases are TGTGCCAGCAGTGAAAACAAGAACACTGAAGCTTTCTTT.

This chain connects TRBV4-1 to TRBJ2-1; the D gene is possibly TRBD2 (6 bases). The CDR3 is made up of 18 amino acids. CDR1 and CDR2 (germline): MGHRA, YSYEKL. Trimming took 4 bases from V and 0 from J, leaving 19 bases between them. In DNA, the CDR3 is TGCGCCAGCAGCCCCGTTACCTTCGGAGCGGGCTCCTACAATGAGCAGTTCTTC. This translates into CASSPVTFGAGSYNEQFF.

The rearrangement links TRBV7-3 to TRBJ2-7; D is perhaps TRBD2 (6 bases). V was clipped by 5 bases and J by 5 bases, with 13 bases between them. Germline loops: CDR1 SGHTA, CDR2 FQGTGA. This CDR3 comprises 13 residues. The CDR3 spells CASSQKPGDEQYF. The CDR3 coding sequence is TGTGCCAGCAGCCAAAAACCGGGAGACGAGCAGTACTTC.

The chain has TRBV19 and TRBJ1-5; 8 bases fit TRBD1. V shed 4 bases, J shed 4 bases, and the junction held 6 bases outside the gene matches. Looked up from germline, CDR1 is LNHDA and CDR2 is SQIVND (reference sequence). The CDR3 length is 15 residues. CDR3 protein: CASSTRTGRNQPQHF. Here the CDR3 DNA reads TGTGCCAGTAGTACACGGACAGGGAGGAATCAGCCCCAGCATTTT.